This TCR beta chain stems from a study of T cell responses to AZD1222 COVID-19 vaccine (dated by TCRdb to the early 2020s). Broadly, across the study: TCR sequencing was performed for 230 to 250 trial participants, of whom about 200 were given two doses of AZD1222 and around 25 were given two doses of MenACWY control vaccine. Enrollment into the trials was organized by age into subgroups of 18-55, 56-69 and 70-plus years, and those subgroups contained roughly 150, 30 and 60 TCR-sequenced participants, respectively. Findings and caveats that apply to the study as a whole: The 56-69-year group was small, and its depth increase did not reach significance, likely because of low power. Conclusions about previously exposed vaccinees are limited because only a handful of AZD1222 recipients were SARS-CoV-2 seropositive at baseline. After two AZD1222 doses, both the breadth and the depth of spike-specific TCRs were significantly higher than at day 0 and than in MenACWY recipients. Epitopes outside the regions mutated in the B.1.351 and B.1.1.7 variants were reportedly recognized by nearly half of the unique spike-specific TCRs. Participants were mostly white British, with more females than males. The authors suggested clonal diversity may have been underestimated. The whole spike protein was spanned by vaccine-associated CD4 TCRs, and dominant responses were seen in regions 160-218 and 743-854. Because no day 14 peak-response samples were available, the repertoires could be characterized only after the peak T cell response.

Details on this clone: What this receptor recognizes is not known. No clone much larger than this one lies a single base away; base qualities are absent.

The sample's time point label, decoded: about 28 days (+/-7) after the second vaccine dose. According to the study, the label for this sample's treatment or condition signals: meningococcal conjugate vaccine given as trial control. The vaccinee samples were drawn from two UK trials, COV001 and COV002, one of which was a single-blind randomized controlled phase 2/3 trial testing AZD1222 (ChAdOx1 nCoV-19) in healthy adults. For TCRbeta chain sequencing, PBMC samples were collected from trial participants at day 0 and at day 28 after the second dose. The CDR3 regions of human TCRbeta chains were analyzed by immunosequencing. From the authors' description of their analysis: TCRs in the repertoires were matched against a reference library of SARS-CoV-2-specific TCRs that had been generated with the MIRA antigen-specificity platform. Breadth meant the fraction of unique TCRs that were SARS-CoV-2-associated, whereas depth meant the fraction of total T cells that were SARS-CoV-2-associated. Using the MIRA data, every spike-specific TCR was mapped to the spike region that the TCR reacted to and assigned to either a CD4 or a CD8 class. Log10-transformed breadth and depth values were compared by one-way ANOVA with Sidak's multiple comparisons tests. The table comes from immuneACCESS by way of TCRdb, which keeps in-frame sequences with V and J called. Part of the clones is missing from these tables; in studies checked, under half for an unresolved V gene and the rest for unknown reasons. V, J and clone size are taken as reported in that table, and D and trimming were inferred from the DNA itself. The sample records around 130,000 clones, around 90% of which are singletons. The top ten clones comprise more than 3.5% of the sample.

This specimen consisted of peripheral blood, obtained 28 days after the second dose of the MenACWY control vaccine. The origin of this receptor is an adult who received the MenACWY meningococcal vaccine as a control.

The DNA sequence is as follows: TGTGCCAGTAGTGGCAGGACCTCCTCCTACGAGCAGTACTTC. It translates to CASSGRTSSYEQYF. The rearranged segments are TRBV19 and TRBJ2-7; the D gene identity is not certain. There are 14 amino acids in the CDR3, from cysteine to phenylalanine inclusive. This entry keeps only the CDR3 DNA: 42 bases, framed from base 1. The germline ends are 11 bases apart after V is trimmed by 5 bases and J by 0 bases. Per the germline V gene (reference sequence), LNHDA is the CDR1 and SQIVND is the CDR2. Here the CDR3 is joined to the reference TRBV19 and TRBJ2-7 genes, and the full variable domain is: DGGITQSPKYLFRKEGQNVTLSCEQNLNHDAMYWYRQDPGQGLRLIYYSQIVNDFQKGDIAEGYSVSREKKESFPLTVTSAQKNPTAFYLCASSGRTSSYEQYFGPGTRLTVT.